Listed below are T cell receptor beta chains from one sample, sequenced in a study of blood T cells in healthy people across ages. TCRdb reprocessed the 5' RACE reads via MiXCR and lists one record per CDR3 protein. Of about 720,000 distinct CDR3 sequences in the sample, approximately 25% are singletons; the top ten hold around 3.6%. The same data also contributed to another study, on T cells of mothers and their children.

The sequenced sample was blood. The receptors here all came from a boy younger than 18 in good health. CDR3s include the opening cysteine and the closing phenylalanine or tryptophan. The D gene is left open where the match is weak. Size values are once, few and many counts, or a class for expanded clones, and some rows have none.

abundance	d_gene	v_gene	j_gene	CDR3aa	CDR3nt
.	.	TRBV27	TRBJ1-3	CASRAGGVSGNTIYF	TGTGCCAGCAGGGCGGGGGGGGTCTCTGGAAACACCATATATTTT
few	TRBD1	TRBV5-5	TRBJ1-4	CASSDEEGTGDEKLFF	TGTGCCAGCAGCGACGAGGAGGGGACAGGGGATGAAAAACTGTTTTTT
.	.	TRBV19	TRBJ2-2	CASSIGTLYTGELFF	TGTGCCAGTAGTATCGGGACACTATACACCGGGGAGCTGTTTTTT
.	.	TRBV4-1	TRBJ2-7	CASSQVVTGDYEQYF	TGCGCCAGCAGCCAAGTAGTCACAGGAGACTACGAGCAGTACTTC
.	TRBD1	TRBV20-1	TRBJ2-7	CSARETGGSNYEQYF	TGCAGTGCTAGGGAGACAGGGGGATCAAACTACGAGCAGTACTTC
.	.	TRBV6-5	TRBJ2-7	CASSYSRRDYEQYF	TGTGCCAGCAGTTACTCAAGACGGGACTACGAGCAGTACTTC
many	.	TRBV11-2	TRBJ1-3	CASSPGLSGNTIYF	TGTGCCAGCAGCCCGGGTCTCTCTGGAAACACCATATATTTT
.	.	TRBV3-1	TRBJ1-1	CASMGLPGMNTEAFF	TGTGCCAGCATGGGACTTCCTGGCATGAACACTGAAGCTTTCTTT
.	TRBD1	TRBV7-2	TRBJ1-1	CASSFPTGQNTEAFF	TGTGCCAGCAGCTTCCCGACAGGGCAGAACACTGAAGCTTTCTTT
few	.	TRBV21-1	TRBJ2-4	CASSTDSFKAKNIQYF	TGTGCCAGCAGCACCGACAGTTTCAAGGCCAAAAACATTCAGTACTTC
.	.	TRBV12-3/TRBV12-4	TRBJ1-1	CASIPTPNTEAFF	TGTGCCAGCATCCCAACACCAAACACTGAAGCTTTCTTT
.	.	TRBV27	TRBJ1-2	CASSLTQMGHPWGYTF	TGTGCCAGCAGTTTGACGCAAATGGGACACCCCTGGGGCTACACCTTC
few	TRBD1	TRBV5-6	TRBJ1-2	CASSRGLYGYTF	TGTGCCAGCAGTAGGGGGCTGTATGGCTACACCTTC
.	.	TRBV27	TRBJ1-4	CASSLGNREKLFF	TGTGCCAGCAGTTTAGGGAATCGGGAAAAACTGTTTTTT
few	TRBD1	TRBV5-1	TRBJ1-4	CASSLTGQGNEKLFF	TGCGCCAGCAGCTTGACGGGACAGGGCAATGAAAAACTGTTTTTT
many	.	TRBV7-3	TRBJ1-1	CASSLTANTEAFF	TGTGCCAGCAGCTTAACAGCGAACACTGAAGCTTTCTTT
.	.	TRBV20-1	TRBJ2-1	CSAREWDIGAYNEQFF	TGCAGTGCTAGAGAGTGGGACATAGGTGCCTACAATGAGCAGTTCTTC
.	.	TRBV28	TRBJ1-6	CASSPGTTASPLHF	TGTGCCAGCAGCCCCGGGACAACGGCTTCACCCCTCCACTTT
.	.	TRBV15	TRBJ2-5	CATSRVGTGSLQETQYF	TGTGCCACCAGCAGAGTTGGAACAGGAAGTCTCCAAGAGACCCAGTACTTC
.	.	TRBV7-6	TRBJ2-3	CASSLARETGGTDTQYF	TGTGCCAGCAGCTTAGCGCGCGAGACGGGCGGCACAGATACGCAGTATTTT
once	TRBD1	TRBV28	TRBJ2-5	CASSPSPTGTLGTQYF	TGTGCCAGCAGTCCCTCCCCGACAGGGACGCTGGGGACCCAGTACTTC
few	.	TRBV27	TRBJ2-7	CASSLDGRFTYEQYF	TGTGCCAGCAGTTTAGATGGCAGATTCACCTACGAGCAGTACTTC
.	.	TRBV18	TRBJ1-1	CASSPSLNTEAFF	TGTGCCAGCAGCCCTAGCCTGAACACTGAAGCTTTCTTT
.	.	TRBV20-1	TRBJ2-7	CSARDETYEQYF	TGCAGTGCTAGAGACGAGACCTACGAGCAGTACTTC